The 11 T cell receptor beta chains listed next were all sequenced from one sample in a study of blood T cell repertoires in COVID-19. Clones were sequenced by immunoSEQ multiplex PCR, and TCRdb holds only the in-frame ones, with some missing. This sample carries more than 200,000 clones, around 89% of them seen once, and the ten largest clones take around 4%. The sample comprised PBMCs or T cells enriched from blood (not recorded which). The receptor set was obtained from a woman aged 25 to 39 who had recovered from COVID-19.

The chain couples TRBV6-5 to TRBJ2-2; 9 nucleotides agree with TRBD2. Looked up from germline, CDR1 is MNHEY and CDR2 is SVGAGI. The CDR3 consists of 16 residues. Trimming cost V 0 bases and J 7 bases; bases outside gene matches: 6. CDR3 DNA sequence: TGTGCCAGCAGTTACTCGAGGCTAGCGGGAATCGGGGAGCTGTTTTTT. Translated: CASSYSRLAGIGELFF.

This clone came up once. The rearrangement joins TRBV9 to TRBJ1-1; the D is unclear. Trimming left V 5 bases short and J 0 bases short, with 11 bases between. Per the germline V gene, CDR1 is SGDLS and CDR2 is YYNGEE. The CDR3 has 14 amino acids. Here the CDR3 DNA reads TGTGCCAGCAGTGTGAGGCCATTGAACACTGAAGCTTTCTTT. Amino acids: CASSVRPLNTEAFF.

The chain uses TRBV4-3 and TRBJ1-2; D gene ambiguous. V was cut by 5 bases and J by 1 base, with 5 bases left in between. This CDR3 spans 12 amino acids. Per germline, CDR1 LGHNA and CDR2 YSLEER. For the CDR3, the DNA is TGCGCCAGCAGCAAGAGTAACTATGGCTACACCTTC. This codes for CASSKSNYGYTF.

The chain carries TRBV28 and TRBJ2-7; 10 bases are shared with TRBD1. CDR3 length: 15 amino acids. CDR1 is MDHEN and CDR2 is SYDVKM in the germline V gene. V was clipped by 5 bases and J by 8 bases; unmatched bases: 12. CDR3 loop: CASSIPGTGADKQYF. The CDR3 DNA follows: TGTGCCAGCAGTATTCCCGGGACAGGGGCGGATAAGCAGTACTTC.

The V and J genes are TRBV27 and TRBJ1-1; 7 bases fit TRBD1. This CDR3 contains 15 residues. Unmatched junction bases numbered 8, after V lost 6 bases and J lost 1 base. Germline CDR1 and CDR2: MNHEY and SMNVEV (reference sequence). The CDR3 sequence: CASSPSGQRNTEAFF. The CDR3 DNA reads TGTGCCAGCAGCCCCTCGGGACAGAGGAACACTGAAGCTTTCTTT.

This chain connects TRBV9 to TRBJ1-3, with a weak D call TRBD1 (6 bases). CDR3 length: 16 residues. The V gene's germline CDR1 is SGDLS and CDR2 YYNGEE. Trimming cost V 3 bases and J 0 bases, with 13 bases left between them. The CDR3 DNA sequence: TGTGCCAGCAGCGGAGTTGACAGGAACTCTGGAAACACCATATATTTT. This translates into CASSGVDRNSGNTIYF.

The rearrangement joins TRBV2 to TRBJ1-3; D gene uncertain. The CDR3 runs to 15 residues. V lost 0 bases, J lost 1 base, and 7 bases lay in between. CDR1 SNHLY and CDR2 FYNNEI come from the germline V gene. The CDR3 nucleotides are TGTGCCAGCAGTGAAGCGCTACGTTCTGGAAACACCATATATTTT. Amino acids: CASSEALRSGNTIYF.

The rearrangement links TRBV28 to TRBJ1-2; D is unclear. V was trimmed by 1 base and J by 8 bases, leaving 8 bases between them. This CDR3 comprises 12 residues. The V gene's germline CDR1 is MDHEN and CDR2 SYDVKM. CDR3: CASSLSGEGYTF. The CDR3, as DNA: TGTGCCAGCAGTTTATCCGGAGAAGGCTACACCTTC.

This chain uses TRBV28 with TRBJ1-2, with 12 nucleotides matching TRBD1. The CDR3 is made up of 18 amino acids. Germline CDR1 MDHEN, CDR2 SYDVKM. V gave up 4 bases and J gave up 10 bases; unmatched junction bases: 19. In DNA form, the CDR3 reads TGTGCCAGCAGTTCTCCTATTGTGGGACAGGGGGCGCAGGGGCTCTACACCTTC. It is translated as CASSSPIVGQGAQGLYTF.

V and J are TRBV7-2 and TRBJ2-7; TRBD2 agrees at 11 bases. With V trimmed by 4 bases and J by 1 base, 6 bases remained unmatched. This CDR3 has 16 residues. Germline values: CDR1 SGHTA, CDR2 FQGNSA. CDR3 DNA: TGTGCCAGCAGCTCGTCAAGACTAGCGGGATCCTACGAGCAGTACTTC. Translated: CASSSSRLAGSYEQYF.

The CDR3 bases are TGTGCCAGCAGCTTATCCCGACCAGGGGGCGCGAGTTACGAGCAGTACTTC. Its translation is CASSLSRPGGASYEQYF. This chain uses TRBV7-2 with TRBJ2-7; TRBD1 matches 8 bases. The V and J ends lost 2 bases and 4 bases, in that order; junction bases with no gene match: 13. The CDR3 sequence is 17 residues long. The germline CDR1 and CDR2 sequences are SGHTA and FQGNSA. Looking up the rest from reference TRBV7-2 and TRBJ2-7 gives the full variable domain: GAGVSQSPSNKVTEKGKDVELRCDPISGHTALYWYRQSLGQGLEFLIYFQGNSAPDKSGLPSDRFSAERTGGSVSTLTIQRTQQEDSAVYLCASSLSRPGGASYEQYFGPGTRLTVT.